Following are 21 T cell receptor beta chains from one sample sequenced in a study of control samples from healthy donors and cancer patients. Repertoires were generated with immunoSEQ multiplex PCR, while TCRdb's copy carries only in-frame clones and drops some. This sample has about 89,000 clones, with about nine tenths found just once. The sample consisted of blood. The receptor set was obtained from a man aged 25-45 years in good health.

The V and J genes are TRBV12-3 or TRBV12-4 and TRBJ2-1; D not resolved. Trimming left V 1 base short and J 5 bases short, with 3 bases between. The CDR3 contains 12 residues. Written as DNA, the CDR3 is TGTGCCAGCAGTTTAGTCAACAATGAGCAGTTCTTC. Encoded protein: CASSLVNNEQFF.

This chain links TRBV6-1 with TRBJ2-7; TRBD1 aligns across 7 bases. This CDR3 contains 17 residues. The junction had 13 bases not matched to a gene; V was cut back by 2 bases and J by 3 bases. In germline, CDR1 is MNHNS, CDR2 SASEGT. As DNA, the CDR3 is TGTGCCAGCAGTGAATTCCATCCGGGGACAGCGATCTACGAGCAGTACGTC. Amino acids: CASSEFHPGTAIYEQYV.

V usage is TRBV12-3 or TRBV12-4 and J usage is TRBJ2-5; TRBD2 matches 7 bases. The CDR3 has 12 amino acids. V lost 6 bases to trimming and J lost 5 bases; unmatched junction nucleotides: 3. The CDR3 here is CASSGGYETQYF. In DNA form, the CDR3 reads TGTGCCAGCAGCGGGGGGTATGAGACCCAGTACTTC.

CDR3 residues: CASSIRPSENEQFF. CDR3 bases: TGTGCCAGTAGTATTCGGCCTAGCGAAAATGAGCAGTTCTTC. The V gene is TRBV19, the J gene TRBJ2-1, with D possibly being TRBD2 (6 bases). The V gene's germline CDR1 is LNHDA and CDR2 SQIVND (reference sequence). Trimming cost V 3 bases and J 7 bases, with 13 bases left between them. The CDR3 sequence is 14 residues long.

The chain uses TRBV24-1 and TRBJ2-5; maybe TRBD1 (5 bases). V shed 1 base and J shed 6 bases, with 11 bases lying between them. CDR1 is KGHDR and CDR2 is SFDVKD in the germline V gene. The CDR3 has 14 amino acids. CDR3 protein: CATSDLTQGKTQYF. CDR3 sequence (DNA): TGTGCCACCAGTGATTTAACCCAGGGCAAGACCCAGTACTTC.

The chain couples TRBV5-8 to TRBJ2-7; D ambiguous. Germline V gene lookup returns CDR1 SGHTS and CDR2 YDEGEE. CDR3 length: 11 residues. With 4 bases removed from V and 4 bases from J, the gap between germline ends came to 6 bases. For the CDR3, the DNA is TGTGCCAGCAGCCCGGCGTACGAGCAGTACGTC. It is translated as CASSPAYEQYV.

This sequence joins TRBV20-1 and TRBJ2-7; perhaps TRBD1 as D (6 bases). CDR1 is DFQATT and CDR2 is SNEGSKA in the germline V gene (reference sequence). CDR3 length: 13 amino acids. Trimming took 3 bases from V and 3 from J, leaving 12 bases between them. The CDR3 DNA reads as TGCAGTGCTAGTCCCAGGGGAGTCTACGAGCAGTACTTC. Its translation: CSASPRGVYEQYF.

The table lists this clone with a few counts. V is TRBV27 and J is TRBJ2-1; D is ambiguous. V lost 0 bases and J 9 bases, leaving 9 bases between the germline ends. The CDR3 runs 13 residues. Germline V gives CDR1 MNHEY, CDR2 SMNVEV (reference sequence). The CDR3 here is CASSLSSWGEQFF. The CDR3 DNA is TGTGCCAGCAGTTTATCTTCCTGGGGTGAGCAGTTCTTC.

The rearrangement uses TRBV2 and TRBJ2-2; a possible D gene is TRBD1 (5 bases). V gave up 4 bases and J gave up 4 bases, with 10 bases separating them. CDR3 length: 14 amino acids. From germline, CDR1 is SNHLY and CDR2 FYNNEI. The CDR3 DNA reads TGTGCCAGCAGTGGGAAGGGGTCCACCGGGGAGCTGTTTTTT. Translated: CASSGKGSTGELFF.

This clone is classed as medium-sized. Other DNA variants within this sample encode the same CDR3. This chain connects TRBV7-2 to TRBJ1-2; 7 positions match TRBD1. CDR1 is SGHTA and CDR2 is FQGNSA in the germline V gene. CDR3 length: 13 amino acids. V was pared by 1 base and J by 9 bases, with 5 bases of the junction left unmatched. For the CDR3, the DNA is TGTGCCAGCAGCTTAGGAGGGGGCGGGCGCTACACCTTC. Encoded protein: CASSLGGGGRYTF.

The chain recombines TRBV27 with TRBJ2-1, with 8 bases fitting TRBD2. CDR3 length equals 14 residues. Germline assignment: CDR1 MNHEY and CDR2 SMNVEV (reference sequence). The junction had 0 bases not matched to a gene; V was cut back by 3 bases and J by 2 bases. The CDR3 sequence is CASSFGGAYNEQFF. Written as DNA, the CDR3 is TGTGCCAGCAGTTTCGGGGGGGCCTACAATGAGCAGTTCTTC.

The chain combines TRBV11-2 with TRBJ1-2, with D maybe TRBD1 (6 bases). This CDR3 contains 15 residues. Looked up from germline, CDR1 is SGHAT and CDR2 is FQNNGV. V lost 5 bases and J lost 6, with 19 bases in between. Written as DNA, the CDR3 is TGTGCCAGCAGCGCAGGGGCACAATGGGGCAATGGCTACACCTTC. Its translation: CASSAGAQWGNGYTF.

The CDR3, as DNA: TGTGCCACCAGTAAGACCGACAGGGACTATGGCTACACCTTC. It is translated as CATSKTDRDYGYTF. The chain has TRBV24-1 and TRBJ1-2; the match to TRBD1 covers 7 bases. The CDR3 length is 14 residues. The V gene's germline CDR1 is KGHDR and CDR2 SFDVKD. The junction had 6 bases not matched to a gene; V was cut back by 6 bases and J by 3 bases.

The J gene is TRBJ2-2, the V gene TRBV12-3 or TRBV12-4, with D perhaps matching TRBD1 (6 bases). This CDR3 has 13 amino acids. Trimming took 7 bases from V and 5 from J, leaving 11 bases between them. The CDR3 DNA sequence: TGTGCCAGCACTCCACAGGGTACCGGGGAGCTGTTTTTT. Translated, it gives CASTPQGTGELFF.

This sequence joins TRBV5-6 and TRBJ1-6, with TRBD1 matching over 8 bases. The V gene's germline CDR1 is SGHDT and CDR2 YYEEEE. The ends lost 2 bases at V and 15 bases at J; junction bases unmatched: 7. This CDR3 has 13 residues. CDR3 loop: CASSFPDGQGLHF. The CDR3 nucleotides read TGTGCCAGCAGCTTCCCCGACGGACAGGGCCTCCACTTT.

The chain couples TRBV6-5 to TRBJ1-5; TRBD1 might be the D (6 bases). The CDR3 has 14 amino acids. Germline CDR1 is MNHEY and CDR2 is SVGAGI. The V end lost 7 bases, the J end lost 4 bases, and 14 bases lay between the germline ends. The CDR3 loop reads CASIGGGRNQPQHF. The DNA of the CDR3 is TGTGCCAGCATCGGAGGGGGGCGAAATCAGCCCCAGCATTTT.

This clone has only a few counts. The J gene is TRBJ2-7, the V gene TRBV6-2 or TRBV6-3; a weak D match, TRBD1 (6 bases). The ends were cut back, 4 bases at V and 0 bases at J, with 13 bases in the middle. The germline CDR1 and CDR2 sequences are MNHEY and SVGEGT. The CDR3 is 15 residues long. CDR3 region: CASSWVGTLSYEQYF. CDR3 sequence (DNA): TGTGCCAGCAGTTGGGTGGGGACACTCTCCTACGAGCAGTACTTC.

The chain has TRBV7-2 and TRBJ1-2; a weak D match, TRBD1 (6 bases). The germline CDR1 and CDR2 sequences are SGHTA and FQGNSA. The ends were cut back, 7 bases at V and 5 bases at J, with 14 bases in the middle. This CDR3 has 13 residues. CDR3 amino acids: CASIKTGNYGYTF. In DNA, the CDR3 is TGTGCCAGCATTAAAACAGGGAATTATGGCTACACCTTC.

For the CDR3, the DNA is TGCAGCGCCACCGCCGACAGGGGAACCTCTGAAGCTTTCTTT. It yields the protein CSATADRGTSEAFF. The genes are TRBV29-1 and TRBJ1-1, with TRBD1 matching over 8 bases. CDR3 size: 14 residues. V was pared by 7 bases and J by 6 bases, with 13 bases of the junction left unmatched. The V gene's germline CDR1 is SQVTM and CDR2 ANQGSEA.

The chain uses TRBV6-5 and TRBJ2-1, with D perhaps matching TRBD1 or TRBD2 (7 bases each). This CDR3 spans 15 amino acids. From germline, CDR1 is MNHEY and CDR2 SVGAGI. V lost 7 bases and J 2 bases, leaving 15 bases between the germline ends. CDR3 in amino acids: CASTSGGGPYNEQFF. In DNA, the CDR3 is TGTGCCAGCACTTCAGGGGGGGGGCCCTACAATGAGCAGTTCTTC.

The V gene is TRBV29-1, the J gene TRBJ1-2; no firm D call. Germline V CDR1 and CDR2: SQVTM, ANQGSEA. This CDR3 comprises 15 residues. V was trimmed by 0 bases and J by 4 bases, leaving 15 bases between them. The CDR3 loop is CSVEDKLGSTYGYTF. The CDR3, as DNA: TGCAGCGTTGAAGATAAGTTGGGTTCTACCTATGGCTACACCTTC.